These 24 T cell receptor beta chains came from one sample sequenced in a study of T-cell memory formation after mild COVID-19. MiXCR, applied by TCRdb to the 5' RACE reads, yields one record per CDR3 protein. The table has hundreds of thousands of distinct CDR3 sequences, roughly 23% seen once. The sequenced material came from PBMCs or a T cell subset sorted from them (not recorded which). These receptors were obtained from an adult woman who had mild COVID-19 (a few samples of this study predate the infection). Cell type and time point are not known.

CDR3 DNA: TGTGCCACCAGCAGAGATCGACTAAGGGACACCGGGGAGCTGTTTTTT. Translation gives CATSRDRLRDTGELFF. The chain joins TRBV15 to TRBJ2-2; a weak D match, TRBD2 (5 bases). The CDR3 sequence is 16 residues long. Germline V gives CDR1 LNHNV, CDR2 YYDKDF (reference sequence). The V end lost 0 bases, the J end lost 3 bases, and 11 bases lay between the germline ends.

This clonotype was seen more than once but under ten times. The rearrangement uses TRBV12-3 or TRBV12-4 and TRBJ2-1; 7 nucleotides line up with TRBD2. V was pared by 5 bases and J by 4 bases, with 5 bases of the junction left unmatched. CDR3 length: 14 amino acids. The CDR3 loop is CASSTLAVYNEQFF. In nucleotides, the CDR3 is TGTGCCAGCAGTACCCTAGCGGTTTACAATGAGCAGTTCTTC.

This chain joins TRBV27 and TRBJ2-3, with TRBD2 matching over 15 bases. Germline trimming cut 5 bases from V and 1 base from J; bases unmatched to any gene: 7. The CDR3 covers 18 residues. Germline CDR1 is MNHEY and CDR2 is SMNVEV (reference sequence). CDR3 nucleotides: TGTGCCAGCAGTGGGACTAGCGGGGGGAGATCTGGCACAGATACGCAGTATTTT. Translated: CASSGTSGGRSGTDTQYF.

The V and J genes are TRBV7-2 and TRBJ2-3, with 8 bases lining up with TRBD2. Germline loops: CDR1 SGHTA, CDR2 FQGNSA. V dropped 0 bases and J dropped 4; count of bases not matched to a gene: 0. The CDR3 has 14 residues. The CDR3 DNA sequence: TGTGCCAGCAGCTTAGCACTAGCGGCAGATACGCAGTATTTT. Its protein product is CASSLALAADTQYF.

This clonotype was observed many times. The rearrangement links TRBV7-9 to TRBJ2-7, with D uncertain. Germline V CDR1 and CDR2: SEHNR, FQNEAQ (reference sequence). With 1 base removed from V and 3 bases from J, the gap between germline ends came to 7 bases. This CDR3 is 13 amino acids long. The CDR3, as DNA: TGTGCCAGCAGCTTAGAATCCTACTACGAGCAGTACTTC. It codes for CASSLESYYEQYF.

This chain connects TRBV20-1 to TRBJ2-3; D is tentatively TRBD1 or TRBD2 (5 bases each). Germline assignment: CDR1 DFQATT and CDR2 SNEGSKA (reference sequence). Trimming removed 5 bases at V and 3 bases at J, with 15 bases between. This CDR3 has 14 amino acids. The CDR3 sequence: CSAAGTEVTDTQYF. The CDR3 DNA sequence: TGCAGTGCTGCCGGGACGGAGGTGACAGATACGCAGTATTTT.

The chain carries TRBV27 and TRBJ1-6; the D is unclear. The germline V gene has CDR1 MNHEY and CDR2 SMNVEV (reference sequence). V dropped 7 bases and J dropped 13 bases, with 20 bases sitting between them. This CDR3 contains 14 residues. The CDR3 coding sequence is TGTGCCAGCAACGAAGACGGGATACTCAGCCCCCTCCACTTT. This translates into CASNEDGILSPLHF.

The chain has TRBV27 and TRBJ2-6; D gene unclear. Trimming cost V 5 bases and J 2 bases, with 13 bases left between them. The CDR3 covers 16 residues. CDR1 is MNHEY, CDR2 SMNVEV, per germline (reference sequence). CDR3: CASSPRWEAGANVLTF. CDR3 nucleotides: TGTGCCAGCAGTCCCCGATGGGAAGCTGGGGCCAACGTCCTGACTTTC.

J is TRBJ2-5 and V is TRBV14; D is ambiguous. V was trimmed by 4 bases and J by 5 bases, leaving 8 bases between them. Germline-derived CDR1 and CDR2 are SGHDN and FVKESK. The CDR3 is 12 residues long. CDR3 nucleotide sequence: TGTGCCAGCAGCCCCTCCGTGGAGACCCAGTACTTC. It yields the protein CASSPSVETQYF.

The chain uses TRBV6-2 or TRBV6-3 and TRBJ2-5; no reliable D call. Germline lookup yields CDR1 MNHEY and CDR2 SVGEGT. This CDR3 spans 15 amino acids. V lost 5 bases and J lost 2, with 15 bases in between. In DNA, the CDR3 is TGTGCCAGCAGTGCTCACTCCATTATACAAGAGACCCAGTACTTC. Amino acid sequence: CASSAHSIIQETQYF.

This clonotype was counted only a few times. The CDR3 nucleotides read TGTGCCAGCAGTCCCCTCTTGCGGGAGGACCCCAGCGTTGAGCAGTTCTTC. It encodes CASSPLLREDPSVEQFF. This rearrangement joins TRBV28 to TRBJ2-1; 8 bases map to TRBD2. The germline gives CDR1 MDHEN, CDR2 SYDVKM. The CDR3 runs 17 residues. J lost 9 bases, V lost 5 bases, and 18 bases had no gene match.

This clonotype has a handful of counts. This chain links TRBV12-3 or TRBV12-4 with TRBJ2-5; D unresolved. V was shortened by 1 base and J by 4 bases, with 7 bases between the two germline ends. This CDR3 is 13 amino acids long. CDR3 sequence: CASSLGQLETQYF. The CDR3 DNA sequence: TGTGCCAGCAGTTTAGGGCAACTAGAGACCCAGTACTTC.

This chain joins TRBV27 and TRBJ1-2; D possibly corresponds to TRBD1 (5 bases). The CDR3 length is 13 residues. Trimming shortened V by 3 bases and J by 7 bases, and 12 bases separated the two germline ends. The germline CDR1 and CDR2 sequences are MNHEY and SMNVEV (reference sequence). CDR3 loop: CASSFEGAGGYTF. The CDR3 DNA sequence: TGTGCCAGCAGTTTCGAAGGGGCCGGTGGCTACACCTTC.

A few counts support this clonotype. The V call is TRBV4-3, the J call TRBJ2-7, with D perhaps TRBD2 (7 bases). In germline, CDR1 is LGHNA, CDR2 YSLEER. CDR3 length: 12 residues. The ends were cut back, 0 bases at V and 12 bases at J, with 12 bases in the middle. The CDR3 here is CASSQEGGDRYF. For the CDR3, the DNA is TGCGCCAGCAGCCAAGAAGGGGGGGACCGGTACTTC.

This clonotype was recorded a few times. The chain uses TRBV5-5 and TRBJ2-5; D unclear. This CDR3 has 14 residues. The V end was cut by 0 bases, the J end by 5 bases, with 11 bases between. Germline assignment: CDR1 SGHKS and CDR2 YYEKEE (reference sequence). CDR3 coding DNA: TGTGCCAGCAGCTTGGCCGGCCAGTCCGAGACCCAGTACTTC. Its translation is CASSLAGQSETQYF. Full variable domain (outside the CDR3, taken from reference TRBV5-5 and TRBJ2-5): DAGVTQSPTHLIKTRGQQVTLRCSPISGHKSVSWYQQVLGQGPQFIFQYYEKEERGRGNFPDRFSARQFPNYSSELNVNALLLGDSALYLCASSLAGQSETQYFGPGTRLLVL.

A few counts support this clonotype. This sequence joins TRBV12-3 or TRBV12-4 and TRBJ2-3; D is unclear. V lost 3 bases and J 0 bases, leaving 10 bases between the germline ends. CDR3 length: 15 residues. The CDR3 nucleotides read TGTGCCAGCAGTTTTTTTGTCCGAAGCACAGATACGCAGTATTTT. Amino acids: CASSFFVRSTDTQYF.

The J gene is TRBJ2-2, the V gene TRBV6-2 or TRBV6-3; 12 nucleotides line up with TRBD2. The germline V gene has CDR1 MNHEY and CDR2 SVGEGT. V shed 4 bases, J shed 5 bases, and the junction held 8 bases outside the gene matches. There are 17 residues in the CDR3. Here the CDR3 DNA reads TGTGCCAGCAGTTTCTCTAGCGGGAGGGCCTTAACCGGGGAGCTGTTTTTT. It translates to CASSFSSGRALTGELFF.

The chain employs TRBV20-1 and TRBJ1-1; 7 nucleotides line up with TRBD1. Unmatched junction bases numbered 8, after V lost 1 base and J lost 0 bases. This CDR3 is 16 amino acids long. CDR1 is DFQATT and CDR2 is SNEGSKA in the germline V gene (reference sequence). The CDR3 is CSARAPGQVMNTEAFF. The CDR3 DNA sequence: TGCAGTGCTAGAGCTCCTGGACAGGTAATGAACACTGAAGCTTTCTTT.

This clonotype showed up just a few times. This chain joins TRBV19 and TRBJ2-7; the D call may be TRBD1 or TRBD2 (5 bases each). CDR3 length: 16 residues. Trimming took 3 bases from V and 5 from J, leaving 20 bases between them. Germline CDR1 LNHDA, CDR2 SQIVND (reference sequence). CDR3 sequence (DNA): TGTGCCAGTAGTATGTCATCCTCGGGGCCCAACCACGAGCAGTACTTC. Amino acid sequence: CASSMSSSGPNHEQYF.

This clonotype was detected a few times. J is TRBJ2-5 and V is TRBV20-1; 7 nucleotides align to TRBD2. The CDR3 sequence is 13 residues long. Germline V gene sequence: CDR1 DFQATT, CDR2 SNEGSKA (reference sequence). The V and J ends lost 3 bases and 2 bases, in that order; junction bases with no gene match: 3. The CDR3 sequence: CSASPSGQETQYF. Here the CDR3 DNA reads TGCAGTGCTAGTCCTAGCGGACAAGAGACCCAGTACTTC.

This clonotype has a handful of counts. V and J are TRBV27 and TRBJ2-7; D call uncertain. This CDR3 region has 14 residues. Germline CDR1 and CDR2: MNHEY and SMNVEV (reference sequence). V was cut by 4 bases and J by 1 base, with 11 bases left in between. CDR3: CASSSWTGSYEQYF. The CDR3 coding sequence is TGTGCCAGCAGTTCCTGGACCGGTTCCTACGAGCAGTACTTC.

The CDR3 sequence: CSARIRGGPAHILLSPLHF. CDR3 DNA: TGCAGTGCTAGAATTAGGGGTGGGCCAGCCCACATCCTGCTTTCACCCCTCCACTTT. V is TRBV20-1 and J is TRBJ1-6; TRBD1 might be the D (5 bases). V was clipped by 2 bases and J by 9 bases, with 29 bases between them. The CDR3 is 19 residues long. Germline V gene sequence: CDR1 DFQATT, CDR2 SNEGSKA (reference sequence).

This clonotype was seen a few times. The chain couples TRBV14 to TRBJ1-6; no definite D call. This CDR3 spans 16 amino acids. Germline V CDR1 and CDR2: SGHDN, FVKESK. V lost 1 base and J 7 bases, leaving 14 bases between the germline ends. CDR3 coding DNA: TGTGCCAGCAGCCAAGGATTCAGGCAGCTAAATTCACCCCTCCACTTT. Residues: CASSQGFRQLNSPLHF.

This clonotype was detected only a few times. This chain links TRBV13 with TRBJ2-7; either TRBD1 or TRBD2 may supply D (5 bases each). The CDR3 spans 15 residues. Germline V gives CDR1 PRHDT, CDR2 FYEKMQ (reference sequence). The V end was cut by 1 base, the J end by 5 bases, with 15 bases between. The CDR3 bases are TGTGCCAGCAGCTTAGTCGGGGCGACCGCCCACGAGCAGTACTTC. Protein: CASSLVGATAHEQYF.